Listed here are 10 T cell receptor beta chains from one sample, sequenced in a study of vaccination and CD4 T cells after COVID-19. The antigens for these receptors are not known. The sample's treatment: roughly ten-day PBMC culture with coronavirus spike peptide pools or control peptides (ViraFEST assay). Oncomine TCR Beta short-read sequencing was applied to DNA from cultured CD4+ T cells. MiXCR, run by TCRdb on the PCR reads, gives a single entry per CDR3 protein. Among about 10,000 distinct CDR3 sequences, approximately 25% were seen once, and the ten largest hold around 42%. Material: CD4+ T cells from blood, cultured in vitro, obtained before SARS-CoV-2 vaccination. These receptors were collected from a human donor who received a COVID-19 vaccine.

The sample holds a few counts of this clonotype. One junction end does not reproduce the germline sequence, and a read error may be involved. This chain uses TRBV2 with TRBJ2-5; D is unclear. The CDR3 spans 13 residues. Germline loops: CDR1 SNHLY, CDR2 FYNNEI. The CDR3: CASSEDGQETQYF. The CDR3 bases are TGTGCCAGCAGCGAAGACGGACAAGAGACCCAGTACTTC. The full variable domain, its missing parts supplied by reference TRBV2 and TRBJ2-5, is EPEVTQTPSHQVTQMGQEVILRCVPISNHLYFYWYRQILGQKVEFLVSFYNNEISEKSEIFDDQFSVERPDGSNFTLKIRSTKLEDSAMYFCASSEDGQETQYFGPGTRLLVL.

This clonotype was seen more than once but under ten times. This rearrangement joins TRBV6-1 to TRBJ1-5, with no clear D. This CDR3 has 15 amino acids. CDR1 is MNHNS, CDR2 SASEGT, per germline. Trimming removed 4 bases from V and 0 bases from J, with 10 bases in between. CDR3 DNA: TGTGCCAGCAGTGCCCAGAGAAATAGCAATCAGCCCCAGCATTTT. As protein: CASSAQRNSNQPQHF.

In its sample, this clonotype was seen a few times. The chain recombines TRBV6-1 with TRBJ1-2, with TRBD1 matching 10 bases. The junction had 4 bases not matched to a gene; V was cut back by 5 bases and J by 13 bases. Germline V gives CDR1 MNHNS, CDR2 SASEGT. The CDR3 runs to 11 residues. The CDR3 spells CASSRQGAVTF. The CDR3, as DNA: TGTGCCAGCAGTAGACAGGGGGCGGTCACCTTC.

This sequence joins TRBV12-3 or TRBV12-4 and TRBJ2-1; the match to TRBD2 covers 8 bases. CDR3 length: 17 residues. V shed 3 bases, J shed 0 bases, and the junction held 7 bases outside the gene matches. This CDR3 reads CASSFLAGGSSYNEQFF. The DNA of the CDR3 is TGTGCCAGCAGTTTCTTGGCGGGGGGAAGCTCCTACAATGAGCAGTTCTTC.

This clonotype was counted only a few times. V and J are TRBV20-1 and TRBJ1-1; D call uncertain. The CDR3 has 11 residues. The germline CDR1 and CDR2 sequences are DFQATT and SNEGSKA (reference sequence). Deletions cut 3 bases from V and 2 bases from J, with 4 bases between. The chain's CDR3 is CSARPNTEAFF. CDR3 nucleotide sequence: TGCAGTGCTAGGCCCAACACTGAAGCTTTCTTT.

In this sample, this clonotype turned up a few times. The V and J genes are TRBV30 and TRBJ1-6; D gene unclear. Per the germline V gene, CDR1 is GTSNPN and CDR2 is SVGIG (reference sequence). V was shortened by 3 bases and J by 8 bases, with 17 bases between the two germline ends. The CDR3 consists of 15 residues. In DNA, the CDR3 is TGTGCCTGGAGAATGGCAGGTACAGACTATTCACCCCTCCACTTT. Its protein product is CAWRMAGTDYSPLHF.

This clonotype was seen a handful of times. V usage is TRBV29-1 and J usage is TRBJ1-2; 11 bases map to TRBD1. The CDR3 runs to 13 residues. From germline, CDR1 is SQVTM and CDR2 ANQGSEA. V gave up 7 bases and J gave up 4 bases; unmatched junction bases: 5. CDR3 DNA sequence: TGCAGCGCGGACAGGGGGCAGGGCTATGGCTACACCTTC. It is translated as CSADRGQGYGYTF.

This clonotype was counted between two and nine times. Here the CDR3 DNA reads TGTGCCACCTCCCCCGCGGCAAGCACAGATACGCAGTATTTT. It encodes CATSPAASTDTQYF. The chain links TRBV24-1 to TRBJ2-3; D ambiguous. The ends were cut back, 9 bases at V and 0 bases at J, with 12 bases in the middle. The CDR3 length is 14 residues. CDR1 is KGHDR, CDR2 SFDVKD, per germline.

This rearrangement joins TRBV5-1 to TRBJ2-6; D gene unclear. The length of the CDR3 is 15 residues. V was clipped by 1 base and J by 0 bases, with 5 bases between them. In germline, CDR1 is SGHRS, CDR2 YFSETQ. CDR3: CASSLLPSGANVLTF. For the CDR3, the DNA is TGCGCCAGCAGCTTGTTACCCTCTGGGGCCAACGTCCTGACTTTC.

This clonotype appeared a few times. This chain uses TRBV6-1 with TRBJ1-2; 7 bases fit TRBD1. The ends lost 4 bases at V and 4 bases at J; junction bases unmatched: 9. The CDR3 has 15 residues. CDR1 MNHNS and CDR2 SASEGT come from the germline V gene. The CDR3 DNA follows: TGTGCCAGCAGTGCTAAATACAGGGGTGTCTATGGCTACACCTTC. It specifies CASSAKYRGVYGYTF.